This T cell receptor (beta chain) derives from a study of Graves' ophthalmopathy and Graves' hyperthyroidism. The TCR beta CDR3 regions underwent amplification from RNA transcripts. The first round was an RT-PCR with HTBI primers, and the second round was a multiplex PCR. TCRdb re-derived calls from the multiplex PCR reads in MiXCR, one entry per CDR3 protein. The sample holds under 800,000 distinct CDR3 sequences, over 20% seen once. Germline V CDR1 and CDR2: MNHNS, SASEGT. V shed 6 bases and J 7 bases; nucleotides not matched to a gene: 10. The CDR3 covers 15 residues. The specimen sequenced was peripheral blood. The receptor's source is a woman aged 18 to 35 with stable Graves' hyperthyroidism. Some clones in this sample may be carry-over from other donors' samples. The V gene is TRBV6-1, the J gene TRBJ2-5; 11 bases align to TRBD2. CDR3 residues: CASSQVAGGLGTQYF. The CDR3 DNA follows: TGTGCCAGCAGCCAAGTAGCGGGGGGGCTTGGGACCCAGTACTTC.